This TCR beta chain is drawn from a study of T-cell memory formation after mild COVID-19. This clonotype was counted a few times. Antigen: not known. General study points: CM and EM subsets held most contracting CD4+ clones; EMRA held CD8+ ones.

TCR alpha and TCR beta cDNA libraries carrying sample barcodes and UMIs came from 5'RACE with constant-segment primers. TCRdb passed the 5' RACE reads through MiXCR, listing each CDR3 protein once. Of approximately 410,000 distinct CDR3 sequences in the sample, around 22% were seen once. Trimming cost V 0 bases and J 3 bases; bases outside gene matches: 8. Germline CDR1 and CDR2: SGHRS and YFSETQ. This CDR3 region has 16 residues. The sample taken for sequencing was PBMCs or a T cell subset sorted from them (not recorded which). The sequence was collected from an adult woman who had mild COVID-19 (a few samples of this study predate the infection). Cell type and time point are not known. The rearrangement links TRBV5-1 to TRBJ2-7; 8 nucleotides match TRBD2. The CDR3 DNA is TGCGCCAGCAGCTTGGGATCCGGGACTAGGGACTACGAGCAGTACTTC. It specifies CASSLGSGTRDYEQYF.